This TCR beta chain came from a study of T cell responses to AZD1222 COVID-19 vaccine. Study-level points and caveats: The breadth and depth of Spike-specific TCRs increased once two AZD1222 doses had been given. Within unmutated variant regions lay the reported targets of nearly half of spike-specific TCRs.

Repertoires were generated with immunoSEQ multiplex PCR, while TCRdb's copy carries only in-frame clones and drops some. The repertoire holds about 170,000 clones, 87% seen once, with 0.85% to 1.1% in the top ten. Some second doses came at about 4 weeks and others at about 12 weeks; these were pooled. The CDR3 runs 16 residues. Germline V gives CDR1 LNHDA, CDR2 SQIVND (reference sequence). The trim removed 5 bases at V and 9 bases at J, leaving 14 bases unmatched. In regard to this clone: The target antigen is unknown.

The sequence derives from an adult who received the AZD1222 COVID-19 vaccine. The genes are TRBV19 and TRBJ2-1; 9 bases are shared with TRBD1. The material was peripheral blood, obtained 28 days after the second AZD1222 dose. The CDR3 is CASSHTAGTGSGEQFF. The DNA for the CDR3 is TGTGCCAGTAGTCACACCGCCGGGACAGGGAGTGGTGAGCAGTTCTTC.